The 17 T cell receptor beta chains in this list originate from one sample, sequenced in a study of Ad26.COV2.S vaccination and SARS-CoV-2 variants. Indicated treatment: around 19 received Ad26.COV2.S at low or high dose, single or two shots; roughly five received placebo; per-sample allocation not given. Day 63 following the first vaccine or placebo injection was when the samples were taken. Repertoires were generated with immunoSEQ multiplex PCR, while TCRdb's copy carries only in-frame clones and drops some. The sample lists about 350,000 clones, approximately 84% occurring once. This sample comprised peripheral blood, obtained in a trial of Ad26.COV2.S vaccine versus placebo. The receptors derive from a person aged 18-60 years who received the Ad26.COV2.S COVID-19 vaccine or a placebo.

The genes are TRBV11-3 and TRBJ1-1; D might be TRBD1 (5 bases). The V end lost 3 bases, the J end lost 4 bases, and 12 bases lay between the germline ends. CDR1 and CDR2 (germline): SGHNT, YENEEA. The CDR3 is made up of 14 amino acids. Written as DNA, the CDR3 is TGTGCCAGCAGCTTGCAGGGCCTAGGCACTGAAGCTTTCTTT. The encoded protein is CASSLQGLGTEAFF.

The chain is built from TRBV25-1 and TRBJ1-6, with D possibly matching TRBD1 (6 bases). Germline V gene data show CDR1 as MGHDK and CDR2 as SYGVNS. The V and J ends lost 4 bases and 8 bases respectively, with 15 bases between them. CDR3 size: 15 residues. The CDR3 loop is CASSASEGHYSPLHF. The DNA of the CDR3 is TGTGCCAGCAGTGCCTCCGAGGGACATTATTCACCCCTCCACTTT.

This sequence joins TRBV5-1 and TRBJ2-7; 7 positions match TRBD1. Trimming cost V 1 base and J 3 bases; bases outside gene matches: 4. In germline, CDR1 is SGHRS, CDR2 YFSETQ. The CDR3 consists of 14 residues. CDR3 amino acids: CASSLTGVGYEQYF. The CDR3 DNA is TGCGCCAGCAGCTTGACAGGGGTTGGCTACGAGCAGTACTTC.

The V and J genes are TRBV4-3 and TRBJ2-1; 8 nucleotides agree with TRBD1. Per germline, CDR1 LGHNA and CDR2 YSLEER. Trimming removed 1 base from V and 5 bases from J; junction bases left unmatched: 10. The CDR3 spans 17 residues. The CDR3 loop reads CASSQVRQGTGHNEQFF. The CDR3 region has the DNA TGCGCCAGCAGCCAAGTCCGACAGGGGACAGGCCACAATGAGCAGTTCTTC.

The V call is TRBV27, the J call TRBJ2-1; D unclear. This CDR3 spans 17 amino acids. Germline V gene lookup returns CDR1 MNHEY and CDR2 SMNVEV (reference sequence). The ends were cut back, 3 bases at V and 0 bases at J, with 15 bases in the middle. The CDR3 here is CASSLGSKKSSYNEQFF. CDR3 DNA sequence: TGTGCCAGCAGTTTGGGATCCAAAAAGAGCTCCTACAATGAGCAGTTCTTC.

This chain connects TRBV28 to TRBJ2-7, with 7 bases that match TRBD1. V shed 8 bases and J 2 bases; nucleotides not matched to a gene: 12. Germline CDR1 MDHEN, CDR2 SYDVKM. The CDR3 loop spans 15 amino acids. The CDR3, as DNA: TGTGCCAGCCCCCCCATCGGACAGGTGGCCTACGAGCAGTACTTC. It is translated as CASPPIGQVAYEQYF.

The chain is built from TRBV10-3 and TRBJ1-1; 10 bases are shared with TRBD1. The CDR3 contains 17 residues. The V segment lost 6 bases and the J segment 0 bases; nucleotides outside the gene matches: 10. Germline V gene data show CDR1 as ENHRY and CDR2 as SYGVKD. This chain's CDR3 is CAISDGTGEGMNTEAFF. CDR3 in DNA: TGTGCCATCAGCGATGGGACAGGGGAGGGGATGAACACTGAAGCTTTCTTT.

The chain couples TRBV18 to TRBJ2-7, with a tentative D call TRBD1 (6 bases). Germline V lookup: CDR1 KGHSH, CDR2 LQKENI. The CDR3 runs to 16 residues. The ends were cut back, 3 bases at V and 3 bases at J, with 18 bases in the middle. The CDR3 DNA reads as TGTGCCAGCTCACCGTACGGGACATCTTCCGGCTACGAGCAGTACTTC. Residues: CASSPYGTSSGYEQYF.

This clone was recorded once. The chain recombines TRBV6-5 with TRBJ2-2; D is uncertain. V lost 2 bases to trimming and J lost 8 bases, with 15 bases between them. The CDR3 is 15 residues long. Germline values: CDR1 MNHEY, CDR2 SVGAGI. CDR3 nucleotide sequence: TGTGCCAGCAGTTACGGTCCAGCCAAGAGGGGGGAGCTGTTTTTT. The encoded protein is CASSYGPAKRGELFF.

The CDR3 reads CASSMRSRGETQYF. CDR3 coding DNA: TGTGCCAGTAGTATGCGGTCTAGAGGGGAGACCCAGTACTTC. This chain connects TRBV19 to TRBJ2-5, with a tentative D call TRBD2 (5 bases). This CDR3 spans 14 amino acids. The germline V gene encodes CDR1 LNHDA and CDR2 SQIVND (reference sequence). Deletions cut 3 bases from V and 5 bases from J, with 13 bases between. The whole variable domain, remainder taken from reference TRBV19 and TRBJ2-5, is DGGITQSPKYLFRKEGQNVTLSCEQNLNHDAMYWYRQDPGQGLRLIYYSQIVNDFQKGDIAEGYSVSREKKESFPLTVTSAQKNPTAFYLCASSMRSRGETQYFGPGTRLLVL.

V and J are TRBV7-2 and TRBJ2-1; 10 positions match TRBD2. The CDR3 length is 14 residues. The germline V gene encodes CDR1 SGHTA and CDR2 FQGNSA. The V and J ends lost 2 bases and 9 bases, in that order; junction bases with no gene match: 4. CDR3 nucleotides: TGTGCCAGCAGCTTAATAGCGGGGGGTGGTGAGCAGTTCTTC. It encodes CASSLIAGGGEQFF.

This chain uses TRBV6-6 with TRBJ2-2, with a tentative D call TRBD2 (5 bases). The V end was cut by 9 bases, the J end by 4 bases, with 12 bases between. CDR1 MNHNY and CDR2 SVGAGI come from the germline V gene (reference sequence). The CDR3 spans 13 residues. The CDR3 protein is CASSAGGTGELFF. For the CDR3, the DNA is TGTGCCAGTTCTGCCGGAGGCACCGGGGAGCTGTTTTTT.

V gene TRBV4-2 combines with J gene TRBJ2-5; 9 bases fit TRBD2. Germline-derived CDR1 and CDR2 are LGHNA and YNFKEQ. Trimming removed 0 bases from V and 5 bases from J; junction bases left unmatched: 4. CDR3 length equals 15 residues. CDR3 sequence: CASSQEGAGGETQYF. The CDR3 DNA reads as TGTGCCAGCAGCCAAGAAGGCGCGGGGGGGGAGACCCAGTACTTC.

This chain connects TRBV7-9 to TRBJ1-3, with D perhaps TRBD1 (5 bases). CDR1 is SEHNR, CDR2 FQNEAQ, per germline (reference sequence). V dropped 0 bases and J dropped 5 bases, with 8 bases sitting between them. The CDR3 is 14 residues long. CDR3 amino acids: CASSLAGARNTIYF. The CDR3 bases are TGTGCCAGCAGCTTAGCAGGGGCGCGAAACACCATATATTTT. Using reference TRBV7-9 and TRBJ1-3 for the parts outside the CDR3, the full variable domain is DTGVSQNPRHKITKRGQNVTFRCDPISEHNRLYWYRQTLGQGPEFLTYFQNEAQLEKSRLLSDRFSAERPKGSFSTLEIQRTEQGDSAMYLCASSLAGARNTIYFGEGSWLTVV.

This rearrangement joins TRBV2 to TRBJ1-5, with no clear D. V lost 7 bases, J lost 7 bases, and 14 bases lay in between. This CDR3 is 13 amino acids long. In germline, CDR1 is SNHLY, CDR2 FYNNEI. Here the CDR3 DNA reads TGTGCCAGCACTCCGGGCTCTGGCCAGCCCCAGCATTTT. Encoded protein: CASTPGSGQPQHF.

In DNA form, the CDR3 reads TGTGCCAGCAGCAAACTAGCGAAGGCCTACAATGAGCAGTTCTTC. Encoded protein: CASSKLAKAYNEQFF. The rearrangement uses TRBV21-1 and TRBJ2-1; whether TRBD2, the table's D call, matches the DNA was not checked. TRBV21-1 is deemed a pseudogene. The CDR3 totals 15 residues.

The V call is TRBV7-2, the J call TRBJ2-5, with D uncertain. Germline CDR1 is SGHTA and CDR2 is FQGNSA. The CDR3 sequence is 13 residues long. Trimming stripped 1 base from V and 5 bases from J, with 8 bases between. CDR3 DNA sequence: TGTGCCAGCAGCTTAGTTGGGTCGGAGACCCAGTACTTC. Translation: CASSLVGSETQYF.